The present TCR beta chain was sequenced within a study of beta chain features in type 1 diabetes. Findings and limits, study-wide: TCRB repertoires of naive, central memory and Treg cells appeared more similar among patients than among healthy donors. Type 1 diabetes patients had moderately but significantly shorter TCRB CDR3s in all four CD4+ subsets.

Investigators reverse transcribed all isolated RNA, so they sequenced expressed TCRB transcripts. This table comes from immunoSEQ multiplex PCR, and its TCRdb copy is limited to in-frame clones, with some not included. Of under 300,000 clones in the sample, roughly 20% were seen once. The CDR3 extends over 14 amino acids. Germline CDR1 SEHNR, CDR2 FQNEAQ (reference sequence). V lost 5 bases, J lost 6 bases, and 4 bases stayed unmatched. This clone was picked up a small number of times. Its antigen remains unidentified. Specimen: naive CD4+ T cells from blood. The chain couples TRBV7-9 to TRBJ2-4; TRBD1 matches 10 bases. This receptor was identified in a woman aged 40 to 50 with type 1 diabetes. CDR3 nucleotides: TGTGCCAGCAGCGTCGGGACAGGGGTAAACATTCAGTACTTC. Its protein is CASSVGTGVNIQYF.